This T cell receptor beta chain is from a study of blood T cell repertoires in COVID-19. Only in-frame clones appear in the TCRdb table, and some are missing; sequencing was by immunoSEQ multiplex PCR. This sample has roughly 180,000 clones, with 90% to 95% found just once. Deletions cut 4 bases from V and 4 bases from J, with 14 bases between. This CDR3 has 15 residues. CDR1 and CDR2 from the germline V gene are LNHDA and SQIVND (reference sequence). The sequencing sample was made of peripheral blood. The genes are TRBV19 and TRBJ1-5, with D possibly matching TRBD1 (5 bases). The sequence came from a man between 25 and 39 years old with COVID-19, enrolled during active disease. CDR3 sequence: CASSSSGHLNQPQHF. The DNA of the CDR3 is TGTGCCAGTAGTAGTTCAGGGCACTTAAATCAGCCCCAGCATTTT.